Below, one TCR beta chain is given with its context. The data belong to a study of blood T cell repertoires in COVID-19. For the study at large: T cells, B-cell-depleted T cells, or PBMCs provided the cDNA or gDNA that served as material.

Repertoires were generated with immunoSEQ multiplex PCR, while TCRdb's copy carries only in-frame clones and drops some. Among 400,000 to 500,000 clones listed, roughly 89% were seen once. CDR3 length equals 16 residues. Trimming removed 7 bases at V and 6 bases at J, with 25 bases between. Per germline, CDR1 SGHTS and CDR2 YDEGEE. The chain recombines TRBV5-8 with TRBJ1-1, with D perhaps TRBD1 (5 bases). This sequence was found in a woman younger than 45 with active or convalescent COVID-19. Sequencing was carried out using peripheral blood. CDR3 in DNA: TGTGCCAGCCCGGGGGGGAGGTGGTCCCACCTGGCTGAAGCTTTCTTT. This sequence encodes CASPGGRWSHLAEAFF.